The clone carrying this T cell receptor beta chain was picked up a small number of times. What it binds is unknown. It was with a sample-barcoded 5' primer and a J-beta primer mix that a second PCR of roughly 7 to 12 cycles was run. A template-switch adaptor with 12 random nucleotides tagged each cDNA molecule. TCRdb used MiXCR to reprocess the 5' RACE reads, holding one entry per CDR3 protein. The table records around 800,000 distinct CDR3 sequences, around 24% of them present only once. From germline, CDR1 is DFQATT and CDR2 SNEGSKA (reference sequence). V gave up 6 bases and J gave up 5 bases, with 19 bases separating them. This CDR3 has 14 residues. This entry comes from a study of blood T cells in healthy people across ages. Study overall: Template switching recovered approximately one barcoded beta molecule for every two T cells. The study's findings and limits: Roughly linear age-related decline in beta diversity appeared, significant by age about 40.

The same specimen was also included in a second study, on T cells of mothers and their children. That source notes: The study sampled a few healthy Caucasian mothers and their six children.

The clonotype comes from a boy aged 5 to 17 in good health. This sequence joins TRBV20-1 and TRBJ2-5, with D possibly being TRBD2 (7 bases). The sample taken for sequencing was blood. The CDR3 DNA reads TGCAGTGCGACTGAGGGGGGGGCAGGGGAGACCCAGTACTTC. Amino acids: CSATEGGAGETQYF.